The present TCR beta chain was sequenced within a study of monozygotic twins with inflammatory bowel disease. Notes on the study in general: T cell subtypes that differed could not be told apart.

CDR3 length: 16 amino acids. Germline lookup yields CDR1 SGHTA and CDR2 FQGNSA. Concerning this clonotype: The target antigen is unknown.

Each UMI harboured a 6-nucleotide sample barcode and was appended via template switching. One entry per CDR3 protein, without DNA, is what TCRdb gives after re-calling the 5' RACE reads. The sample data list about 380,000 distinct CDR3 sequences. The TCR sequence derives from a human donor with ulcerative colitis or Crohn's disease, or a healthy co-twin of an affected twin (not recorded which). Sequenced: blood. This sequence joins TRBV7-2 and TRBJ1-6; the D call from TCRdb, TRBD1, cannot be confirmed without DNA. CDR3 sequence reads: CASSLRATEVNSPLHF. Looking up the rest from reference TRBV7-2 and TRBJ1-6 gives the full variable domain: GAGVSQSPSNKVTEKGKDVELRCDPISGHTALYWYRQSLGQGLEFLIYFQGNSAPDKSGLPSDRFSAERTGGSVSTLTIQRTQQEDSAVYLCASSLRATEVNSPLHFGNGTRLTVT.